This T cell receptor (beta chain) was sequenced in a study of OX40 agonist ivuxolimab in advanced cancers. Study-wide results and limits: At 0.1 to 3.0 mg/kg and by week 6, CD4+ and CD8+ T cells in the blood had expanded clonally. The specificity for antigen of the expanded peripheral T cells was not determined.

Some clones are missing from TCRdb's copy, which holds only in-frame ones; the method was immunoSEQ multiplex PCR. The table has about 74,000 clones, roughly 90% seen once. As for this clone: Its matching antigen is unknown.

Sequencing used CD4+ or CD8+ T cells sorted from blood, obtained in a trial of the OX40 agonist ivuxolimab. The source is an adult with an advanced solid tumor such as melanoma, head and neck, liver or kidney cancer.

Here the CDR3 reads CASSVVFGNQPQHF. The CDR3 DNA reads TGTGCCAGCAGTGTAGTTTTCGGCAATCAGCCCCAGCATTTT. V gene TRBV6-1 combines with J gene TRBJ1-5; D gene uncertain. CDR3 size: 14 residues. Germline values: CDR1 MNHNS, CDR2 SASEGT. The germline V and J ends were trimmed by 4 bases and 2 bases, with 9 bases remaining between them.